These 23 T cell receptor beta chains came from one sample sequenced in a study of blood T cells in healthy people across ages. The second PCR ran about 6 to 12 cycles with a sample-barcoded 5' primer and J-beta primers. TCRdb fed the 5' RACE reads into MiXCR, producing one record per CDR3 protein. The repertoire holds hundreds of thousands of distinct CDR3 sequences, with approximately 25% as singletons. This same sample was also part of a study on T cells of mothers and their children.

Sequencing input: blood. The receptor source for this set is a boy younger than 18 in good health.

The chain carries TRBV29-1 and TRBJ2-7, with D perhaps TRBD1 (5 bases). The CDR3 spans 12 residues. Germline V gene lookup returns CDR1 SQVTM and CDR2 ANQGSEA. V lost 7 bases to trimming and J lost 0 bases, with 10 bases between them. CDR3 loop: CSAQGNSYEQYF. CDR3 nucleotides: TGCAGCGCCCAGGGCAACTCCTACGAGCAGTACTTC.

In nucleotides, the CDR3 is TGCGCCAGCAGCCCCGTTGCCAGGTCCTACGAGCAGTACTTC. Protein product: CASSPVARSYEQYF. The genes are TRBV4-1 and TRBJ2-5; D uncertain. TRBJ2-7 explains the end of the DNA better; the J call may be wrong. The germline CDR1 and CDR2 sequences are MGHRA and YSYEKL. The CDR3 extends over 14 amino acids.

This chain uses TRBV12-3 or TRBV12-4 with TRBJ2-5, with TRBD2 identical over 10 bases. Trimming at V came to 3 bases and at J to 4 bases, leaving 5 bases not matched to a gene. This CDR3 has 15 amino acids. The CDR3 region has the DNA TGTGCCAGCAGTTTTCCTAGCGGGGGCCCAGAGACCCAGTACTTC. This codes for CASSFPSGGPETQYF.

This clonotype showed up just a few times. The V and J genes are TRBV12-3 or TRBV12-4 and TRBJ2-5; TRBD2 aligns across 12 bases. The CDR3 totals 16 residues. With V trimmed by 6 bases and J by 7 bases, 12 bases remained unmatched. The CDR3 DNA follows: TGTGCCAGCAGCCGAGGACTAGCGGGGACTGGCGGGACCCAGTACTTC. Translation: CASSRGLAGTGGTQYF.

This clonotype showed up just a few times. V usage is TRBV4-3 and J usage is TRBJ2-3; no clear D gene. The CDR3 runs to 17 residues. Per germline, CDR1 LGHNA and CDR2 YSLEER. V was shortened by 0 bases and J by 0 bases, with 13 bases between the two germline ends. Here the CDR3 DNA reads TGCGCCAGCAGCCAAGACTATGACGTCGGTAGCACAGATACGCAGTATTTT. It codes for CASSQDYDVGSTDTQYF.

J is TRBJ1-4 and V is TRBV7-9; a weak D match, TRBD1 (5 bases). The CDR3 contains 17 residues. From germline, CDR1 is SEHNR and CDR2 FQNEAQ (reference sequence). Trimming removed 1 base from V and 0 bases from J, with 12 bases in between. The CDR3: CASSLEVGTTTNEKLFF. The CDR3, as DNA: TGTGCCAGCAGCTTAGAGGTCGGGACCACAACTAATGAAAAACTGTTTTTT.

There are a few counts of this clonotype. This rearrangement joins TRBV7-2 to TRBJ1-2, with D uncertain. This CDR3 spans 14 amino acids. Germline CDR1 and CDR2: SGHTA and FQGNSA. The V gene lost 1 base and the J gene lost 5 bases, with 11 bases spanning the gap. Here the CDR3 reads CASSLGERIYGYTF. In DNA, the CDR3 is TGTGCCAGCAGCTTAGGGGAGCGGATTTATGGCTACACCTTC.

The chain joins TRBV7-9 to TRBJ2-3; the match to TRBD1 covers 9 bases. V was clipped by 6 bases and J by 3 bases; unmatched bases: 10. This CDR3 contains 16 residues. Germline V gives CDR1 SEHNR, CDR2 FQNEAQ (reference sequence). The CDR3 region has the DNA TGTGCCAGCAGTTCTCCGGACAGGGGCTGGACAGATACGCAGTATTTT. Residues: CASSSPDRGWTDTQYF.

This rearrangement joins TRBV7-2 to TRBJ2-5; 8 bases map to TRBD2. The V and J ends lost 1 base and 4 bases, in that order; junction bases with no gene match: 5. CDR3 length equals 15 residues. Per the germline V gene, CDR1 is SGHTA and CDR2 is FQGNSA. CDR3 protein: CASSLGVSGGETQYF. CDR3 DNA sequence: TGTGCCAGCAGCTTAGGCGTCAGCGGGGGAGAGACCCAGTACTTC.

This clonotype occurred a few times. This chain links TRBV29-1 with TRBJ2-5, with D perhaps TRBD1 (6 bases). The DNA end favors TRBJ2-1, so the J call may be wrong. The CDR3 covers 15 residues. The germline V gene has CDR1 SQVTM and CDR2 ANQGSEA. The CDR3 is CSVESGDDRFDEQFF. In DNA, the CDR3 is TGCAGCGTTGAGAGTGGGGATGACAGGTTCGATGAGCAGTTCTTC.

The chain combines TRBV4-3 with TRBJ2-5, with no clear D. CDR3 length: 15 residues. From germline, CDR1 is LGHNA and CDR2 YSLEER. Trimming removed 0 bases from V and 4 bases from J, with 12 bases in between. CDR3 protein: CASSQDYGLRETQYF. CDR3 DNA sequence: TGCGCCAGCAGCCAAGATTATGGGTTACGAGAGACCCAGTACTTC.

This clonotype was picked up a small number of times. The chain employs TRBV20-1 and TRBJ1-4, with a weak D call TRBD1 (6 bases). The germline V gene encodes CDR1 DFQATT and CDR2 SNEGSKA (reference sequence). The CDR3 contains 16 residues. The V end lost 0 bases, the J end lost 7 bases, and 18 bases lay between the germline ends. The DNA for the CDR3 is TGCAGTGCTAGAGAGGACCGGGGGGCGGCGGGTGAAAAACTGTTTTTT. This codes for CSAREDRGAAGEKLFF.

On this clonotype: One end of the junction fails to match germline, which may point to a read error. The V gene is TRBV4-1, the J gene TRBJ2-2, with D unclear. CDR3 length equals 14 residues. Per the germline V gene, CDR1 is MGHRA and CDR2 is YSYEKL. CDR3 bases: TGCGCCGGCAGCCAAGTTCCGAACACCGGGGAGCTGTTTTTT. The encoded protein is CAGSQVPNTGELFF.

This clonotype was counted only a few times. The rearrangement uses TRBV4-3 and TRBJ2-5; 7 bases fit TRBD1. Judging by the DNA end, TRBJ2-7 fits better; the J call may be wrong. CDR3 size: 15 residues. Germline assignment: CDR1 LGHNA and CDR2 YSLEER. CDR3 protein: CASSQDWDSRYEQYF. The CDR3 DNA is TGCGCCAGCAGCCAAGATTGGGACAGCCGCTACGAGCAGTACTTC.

This clonotype was recorded only once. This sequence joins TRBV29-1 and TRBJ2-1; D is unresolved. The J call may be faulty, since TRBJ2-5 better matches the DNA end. The CDR3 runs 11 residues. The germline V gene encodes CDR1 SQVTM and CDR2 ANQGSEA. CDR3 protein: CSVLRGETQYF. The CDR3 DNA sequence: TGCAGCGTCTTGCGTGGGGAGACCCAGTACTTC.

This clonotype was counted between two and nine times. CDR3 sequence: CASRGRDRDETQYF. The CDR3 bases are TGTGCCAGCAGAGGCCGGGACAGGGACGAGACCCAGTACTTC. V is TRBV28 and J is TRBJ2-5; 9 nucleotides align to TRBD1. Trimming removed 6 bases from V and 5 bases from J; junction bases left unmatched: 7. Germline V gene lookup returns CDR1 MDHEN and CDR2 SYDVKM. CDR3 size: 14 residues.

This clonotype was seen a few times. The chain links TRBV11-3 to TRBJ2-1, with D possibly called TRBD1 or TRBD2 (6 bases each). Gene TRBJ2-5 matches the end of the DNA better, so the J call may be wrong. The germline V gene encodes CDR1 SGHNT and CDR2 YENEEA. This CDR3 is built from 15 residues. The CDR3 is CASGDLAGDVETQYF. CDR3 bases: TGTGCCAGCGGGGACTTGGCAGGGGATGTGGAGACCCAGTACTTC.

This clonotype appeared a few times. The chain employs TRBV11-2 and TRBJ1-1, with D maybe TRBD1 (6 bases). CDR3 length: 15 amino acids. Germline V lookup: CDR1 SGHAT, CDR2 FQNNGV. V was trimmed by 1 base and J by 1 base, leaving 10 bases between them. CDR3: CASSLVRGANTEAFF. The CDR3 DNA reads TGTGCCAGCAGCTTAGTCAGGGGCGCGAACACTGAAGCTTTCTTT.

This sequence joins TRBV5-5 and TRBJ2-1; D is possibly TRBD1 (5 bases). Trimming shortened V by 3 bases and J by 0 bases, and 13 bases separated the two germline ends. Germline CDR1 and CDR2: SGHKS and YYEKEE (reference sequence). This CDR3 is built from 16 residues. CDR3 amino acids: CASSYPQGNSYNEQFF. The DNA of the CDR3 is TGTGCCAGCAGCTACCCTCAGGGCAACTCCTACAATGAGCAGTTCTTC.

This clonotype was seen repeatedly, ten times or more. The V gene is TRBV6-4, the J gene TRBJ1-5; no definite D call. Germline values: CDR1 MRHNA, CDR2 SNTAGT. This CDR3 contains 14 residues. Trimming took off 3 bases at V and 4 bases at J, with 10 bases between the two ends. CDR3 DNA: TGTGCCAGCAGTGAAGGAATAAGTAATCAGCCCCAGCATTTT. It encodes CASSEGISNQPQHF.

The table lists this clonotype with a few counts. V gene TRBV28 combines with J gene TRBJ2-3; 8 bases are shared with TRBD2. The CDR3 is made up of 13 amino acids. J lost 14 bases, V lost 10 bases, and 17 bases had no gene match. Germline assignment: CDR1 MDHEN and CDR2 SYDVKM. The CDR3 reads CATSLERELVRYF. CDR3 nucleotide sequence: TGTGCCACCTCTTTGGAGCGGGAGTTGGTTCGGTATTTT.

This clonotype showed up just a few times. The rearrangement links TRBV29-1 to TRBJ2-7, with D possibly being TRBD2 (5 bases). CDR1 is SQVTM, CDR2 ANQGSEA, per germline. The germline V and J ends were trimmed by 3 bases and 5 bases, with 20 bases remaining between them. This CDR3 has 15 residues. For the CDR3, the DNA is TGCAGCGTTGAGGGTATGGCCTCCGGAGGTAACGAGCAGTACTTC. Its translation is CSVEGMASGGNEQYF.

This clonotype was detected a few times. The V and J genes are TRBV3-1 and TRBJ2-1; 13 bases line up with TRBD2. The CDR3 is 18 amino acids. The germline V gene encodes CDR1 LGHDT and CDR2 YNNKEL (reference sequence). The V segment lost 4 bases and the J segment 7 bases; nucleotides outside the gene matches: 13. CDR3 sequence (DNA): TGTGCCAGCAGCCCCCCTTCCCGACTAGCGGGAGGAGAGAATGAGCAGTTCTTC. It yields the protein CASSPPSRLAGGENEQFF.